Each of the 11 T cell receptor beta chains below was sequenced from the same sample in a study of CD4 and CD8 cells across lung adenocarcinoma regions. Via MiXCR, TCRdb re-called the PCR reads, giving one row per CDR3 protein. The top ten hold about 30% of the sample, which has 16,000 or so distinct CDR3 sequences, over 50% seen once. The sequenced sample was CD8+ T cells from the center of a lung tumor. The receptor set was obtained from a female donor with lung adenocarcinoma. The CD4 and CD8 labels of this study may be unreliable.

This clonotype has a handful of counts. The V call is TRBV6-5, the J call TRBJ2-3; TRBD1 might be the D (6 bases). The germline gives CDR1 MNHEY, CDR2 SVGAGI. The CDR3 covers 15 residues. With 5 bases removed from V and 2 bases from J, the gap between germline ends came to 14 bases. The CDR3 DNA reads TGTGCCAGCAGTCACAGGGAAGGGCACACAGATACGCAGTATTTT. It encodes CASSHREGHTDTQYF.

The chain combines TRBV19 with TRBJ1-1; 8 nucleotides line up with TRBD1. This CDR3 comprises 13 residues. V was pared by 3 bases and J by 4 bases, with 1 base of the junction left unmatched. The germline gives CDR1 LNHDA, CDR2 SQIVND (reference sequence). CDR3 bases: TGTGCCAGTAGTATGACAGGGGTCACTGAAGCTTTCTTT. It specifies CASSMTGVTEAFF.

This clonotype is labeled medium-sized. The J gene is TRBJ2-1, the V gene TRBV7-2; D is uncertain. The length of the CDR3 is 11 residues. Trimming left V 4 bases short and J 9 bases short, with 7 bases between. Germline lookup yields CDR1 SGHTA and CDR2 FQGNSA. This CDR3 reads CASSSLGEQFF. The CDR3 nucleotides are TGTGCCAGCAGCTCTCTTGGTGAGCAGTTCTTC.

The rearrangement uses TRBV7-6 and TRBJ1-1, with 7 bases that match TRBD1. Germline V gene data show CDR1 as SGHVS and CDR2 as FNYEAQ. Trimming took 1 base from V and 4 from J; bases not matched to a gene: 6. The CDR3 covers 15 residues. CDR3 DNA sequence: TGTGCCAGCAGCTTAGTTCCAGGGGGAGCCACTGAAGCTTTCTTT. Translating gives CASSLVPGGATEAFF.

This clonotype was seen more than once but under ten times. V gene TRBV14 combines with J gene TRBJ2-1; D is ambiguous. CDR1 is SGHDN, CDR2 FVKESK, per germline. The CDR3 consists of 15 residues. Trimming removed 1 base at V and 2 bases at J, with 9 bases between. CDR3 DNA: TGTGCCAGCAGCCAAGCGCCCCGGACCTACAATGAGCAGTTCTTC. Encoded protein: CASSQAPRTYNEQFF.

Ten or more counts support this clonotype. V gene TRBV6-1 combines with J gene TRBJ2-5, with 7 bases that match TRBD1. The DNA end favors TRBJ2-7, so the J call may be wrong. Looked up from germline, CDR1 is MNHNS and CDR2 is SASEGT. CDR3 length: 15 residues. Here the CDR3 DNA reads TGTGCCAGCAGTGAAGCTGGGGCAGGGGGCTACGAGCAGTACTTC. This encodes CASSEAGAGGYEQYF.

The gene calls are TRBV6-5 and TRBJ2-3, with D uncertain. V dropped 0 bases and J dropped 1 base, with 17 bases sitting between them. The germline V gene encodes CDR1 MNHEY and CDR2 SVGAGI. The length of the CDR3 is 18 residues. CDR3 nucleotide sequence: TGTGCCAGCAGTTACTCCTGGGCGCGTGGCGGCCGCACAGATACGCAGTATTTT. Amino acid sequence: CASSYSWARGGRTDTQYF.

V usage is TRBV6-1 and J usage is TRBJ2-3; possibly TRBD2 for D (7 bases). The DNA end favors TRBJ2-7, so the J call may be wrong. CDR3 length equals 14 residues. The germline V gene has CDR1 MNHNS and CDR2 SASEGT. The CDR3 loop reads CARRGGHTTDTQYF. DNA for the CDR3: TGTGCGAGGAGGGGGGGCCATACCACAGATACGCAGTACTTC.

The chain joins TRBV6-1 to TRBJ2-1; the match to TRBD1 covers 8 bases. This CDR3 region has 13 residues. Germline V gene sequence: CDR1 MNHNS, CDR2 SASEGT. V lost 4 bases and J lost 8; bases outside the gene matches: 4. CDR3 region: CASSARGPDEQFF. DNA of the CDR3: TGTGCCAGCAGTGCCAGGGGGCCGGATGAGCAGTTCTTC.

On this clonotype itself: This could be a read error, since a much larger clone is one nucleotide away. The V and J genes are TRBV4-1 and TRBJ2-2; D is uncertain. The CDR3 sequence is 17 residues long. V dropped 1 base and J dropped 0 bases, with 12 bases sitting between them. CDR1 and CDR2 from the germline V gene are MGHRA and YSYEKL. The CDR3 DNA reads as TGCGCCAGCAGCCAAGCGTTCGGACCCGCGAACACCGGGGAGCTGTTTTTT. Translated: CASSQAFGPANTGELFF.

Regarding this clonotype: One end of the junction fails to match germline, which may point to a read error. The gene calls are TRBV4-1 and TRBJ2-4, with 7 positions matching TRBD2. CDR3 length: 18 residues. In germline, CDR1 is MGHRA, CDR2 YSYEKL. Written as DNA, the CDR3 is TGCGCCAGCAGCCAAGCCCTGGGGGGGGGGGGAGCCAAAAACACTCAGTATTTC. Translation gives CASSQALGGGGAKNTQYF.